The clone carrying this TCR beta chain was observed at least ten times. Its cognate antigen is unknown. TCRdb re-derived calls from the reads in MiXCR, one entry per CDR3 protein. The top ten hold about 20% of the sample, which has hundreds of thousands of distinct CDR3 sequences, over 20% seen once. V lost 8 bases and J lost 4, with 21 bases in between. Germline lookup yields CDR1 MDHEN and CDR2 SYDVKM. The length of the CDR3 is 15 residues. The data originate from a study of T cell repertoires in cytomegalovirus infection. Study details: Both CMV infection and a matching HLA type were indicated by public TCR beta signatures. General study results and limits: Dominating the ex vivo response were HLA-C-restricted CMV-specific TCR beta clonotypes. Adding up the frequency of public TCR beta families identified people who carried CMV plus the relevant HLA.

The TCR comes from a human donor in good health (CMV status not recorded). Some clones in this sample may be carry-over from other donors' samples. The chain is built from TRBV28 and TRBJ2-7; D is uncertain. What was sequenced was CD8+ T cells from PBMCs. The chain's CDR3 is CASDSPSQDHYEQYF. The CDR3 nucleotides read TGTGCCAGCGATTCTCCCTCCCAGGACCATTACGAGCAGTACTTC.